Sequencing of this T cell receptor beta chain was carried out in a study of blood T cell repertoires in COVID-19. Study information: Acute and convalescent COVID-19 specimens originated in the United States, Italy and Spain. Sources were T cells, B-cell-depleted T cells, or PBMCs; the material itself was cDNA or gDNA.

Trimming left V 2 bases short and J 6 bases short, with 14 bases between. The CDR3 extends over 15 amino acids. Germline V gene lookup returns CDR1 LNHDA and CDR2 SQIVND (reference sequence). Using immunoSEQ multiplex PCR, the repertoire was profiled, and TCRdb retains in-frame clones only, with some absent. This sample has around 300,000 clones, with 75% to 95% found just once. The V call is TRBV19, the J call TRBJ2-4; possible D gene TRBD1, 5 bases. Sequenced input: peripheral blood. The receptor was isolated from a woman in her twenties or thirties with COVID-19, enrolled during active disease. The CDR3, as DNA: TGTGCCAGTAGTATATCAGGGCAGGTAGTAAACATTCAGTACTTC. Protein sequence: CASSISGQVVNIQYF.